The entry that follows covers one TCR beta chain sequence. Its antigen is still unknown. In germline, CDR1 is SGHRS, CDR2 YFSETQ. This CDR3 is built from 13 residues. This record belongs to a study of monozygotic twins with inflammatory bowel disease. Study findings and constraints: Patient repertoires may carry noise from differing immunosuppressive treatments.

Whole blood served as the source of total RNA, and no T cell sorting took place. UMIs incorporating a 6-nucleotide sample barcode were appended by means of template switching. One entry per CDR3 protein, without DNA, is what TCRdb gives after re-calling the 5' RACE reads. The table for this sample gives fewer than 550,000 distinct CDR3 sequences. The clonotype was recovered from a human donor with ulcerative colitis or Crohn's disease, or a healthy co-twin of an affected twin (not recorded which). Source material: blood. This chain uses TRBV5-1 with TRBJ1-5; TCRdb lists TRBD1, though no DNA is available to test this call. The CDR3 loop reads CASRRDSNQPQHF.